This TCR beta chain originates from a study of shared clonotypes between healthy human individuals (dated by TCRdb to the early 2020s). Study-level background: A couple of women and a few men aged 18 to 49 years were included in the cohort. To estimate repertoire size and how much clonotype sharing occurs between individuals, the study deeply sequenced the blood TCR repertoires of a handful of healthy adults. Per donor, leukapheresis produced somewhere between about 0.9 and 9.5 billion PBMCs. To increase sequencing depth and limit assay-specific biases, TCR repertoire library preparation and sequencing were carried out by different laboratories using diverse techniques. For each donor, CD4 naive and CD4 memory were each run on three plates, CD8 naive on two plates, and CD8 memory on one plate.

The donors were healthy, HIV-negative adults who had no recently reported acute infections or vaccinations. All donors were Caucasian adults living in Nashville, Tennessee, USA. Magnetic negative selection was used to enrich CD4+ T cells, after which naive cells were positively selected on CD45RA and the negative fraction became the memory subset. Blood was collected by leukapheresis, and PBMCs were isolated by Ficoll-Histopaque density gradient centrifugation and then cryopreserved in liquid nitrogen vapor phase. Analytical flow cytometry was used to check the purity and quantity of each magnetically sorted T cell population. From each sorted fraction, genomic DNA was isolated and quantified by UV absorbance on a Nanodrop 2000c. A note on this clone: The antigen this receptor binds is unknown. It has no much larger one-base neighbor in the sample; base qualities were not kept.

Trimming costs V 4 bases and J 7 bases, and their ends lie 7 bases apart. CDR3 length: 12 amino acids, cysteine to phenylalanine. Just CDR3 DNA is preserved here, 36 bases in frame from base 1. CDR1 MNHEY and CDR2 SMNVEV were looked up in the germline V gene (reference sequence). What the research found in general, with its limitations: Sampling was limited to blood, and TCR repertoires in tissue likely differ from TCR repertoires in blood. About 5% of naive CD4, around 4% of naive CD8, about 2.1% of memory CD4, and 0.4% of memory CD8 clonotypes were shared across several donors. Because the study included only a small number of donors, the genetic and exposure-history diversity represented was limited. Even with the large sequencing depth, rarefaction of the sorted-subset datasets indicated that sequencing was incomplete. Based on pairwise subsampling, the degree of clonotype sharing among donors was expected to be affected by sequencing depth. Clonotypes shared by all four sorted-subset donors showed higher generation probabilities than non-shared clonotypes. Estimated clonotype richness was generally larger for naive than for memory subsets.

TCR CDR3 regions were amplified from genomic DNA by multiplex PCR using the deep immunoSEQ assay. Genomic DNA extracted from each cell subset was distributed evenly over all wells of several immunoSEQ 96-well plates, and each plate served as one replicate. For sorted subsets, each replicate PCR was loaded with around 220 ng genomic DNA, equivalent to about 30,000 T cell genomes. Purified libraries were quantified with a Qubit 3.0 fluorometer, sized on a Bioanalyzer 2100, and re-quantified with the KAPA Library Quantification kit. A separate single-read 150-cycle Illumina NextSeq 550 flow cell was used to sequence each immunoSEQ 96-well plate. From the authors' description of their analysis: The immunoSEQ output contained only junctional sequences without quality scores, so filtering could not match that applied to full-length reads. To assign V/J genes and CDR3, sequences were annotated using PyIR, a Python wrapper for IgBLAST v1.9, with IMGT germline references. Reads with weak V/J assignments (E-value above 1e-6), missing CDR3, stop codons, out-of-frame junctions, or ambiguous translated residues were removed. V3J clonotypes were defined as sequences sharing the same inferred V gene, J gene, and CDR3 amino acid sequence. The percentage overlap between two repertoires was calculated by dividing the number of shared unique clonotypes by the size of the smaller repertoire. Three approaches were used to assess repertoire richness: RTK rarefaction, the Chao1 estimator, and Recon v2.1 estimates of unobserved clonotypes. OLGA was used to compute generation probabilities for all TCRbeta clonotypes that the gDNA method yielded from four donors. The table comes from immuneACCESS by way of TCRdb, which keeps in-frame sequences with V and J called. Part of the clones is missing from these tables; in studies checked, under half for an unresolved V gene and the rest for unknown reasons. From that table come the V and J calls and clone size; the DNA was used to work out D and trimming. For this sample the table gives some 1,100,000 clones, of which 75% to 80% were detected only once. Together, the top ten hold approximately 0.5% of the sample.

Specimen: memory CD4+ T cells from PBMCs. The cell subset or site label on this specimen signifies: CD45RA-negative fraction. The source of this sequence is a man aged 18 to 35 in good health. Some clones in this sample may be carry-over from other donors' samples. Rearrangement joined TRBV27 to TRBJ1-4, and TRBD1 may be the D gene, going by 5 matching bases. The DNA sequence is TGTGCCAGCAGTTGGGACCGTGAAAAACTGTTTTTT. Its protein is CASSWDREKLFF.